The 28 T cell receptor beta chains listed next were all sequenced from one sample in a study of blood T cells in healthy people across ages. Alongside a J-beta primer mix, a sample-barcoded 5' primer served in a second PCR lasting about 7 to 11 cycles. In TCRdb, the 5' RACE reads were re-called with MiXCR into one record per CDR3 protein. The data hold over 600,000 distinct CDR3 sequences, with roughly 56% observed a single time. Sequenced: blood. The origin of the receptors is a man aged 35 to 55 in good health.

This chain uses TRBV6-1 with TRBJ2-1; D is possibly TRBD1 (6 bases). The germline V gene has CDR1 MNHNS and CDR2 SASEGT. CDR3 size: 16 residues. V lost 4 bases and J lost 4, with 17 bases in between. The CDR3: CASSGYPDRKYNEQFF. CDR3 nucleotide sequence: TGTGCCAGCAGTGGCTATCCGGACAGAAAATACAATGAGCAGTTCTTC.

This clonotype showed up just a few times. In nucleotides, the CDR3 is TGCAGTGCTGGGGGGGTGGACGAGCAGTACTTC. The encoded protein is CSAGGVDEQYF. The V call is TRBV20-1, the J call TRBJ2-7, with 7 bases fitting TRBD2. Germline CDR1 is DFQATT and CDR2 is SNEGSKA (reference sequence). V trimming: 5 bases; J trimming: 5 bases; junction bases outside the gene matches: 3. This CDR3 is 11 amino acids long.

The chain combines TRBV7-9 with TRBJ1-4; D is unclear. The V end was cut by 6 bases, the J end by 5 bases, with 10 bases between. The CDR3 is 13 amino acids. Germline V gives CDR1 SEHNR, CDR2 FQNEAQ (reference sequence). Here the CDR3 DNA reads TGTGCCAGCAGATGGGATTCCAATGAAAAACTGTTTTTT. Translating gives CASRWDSNEKLFF.

V gene TRBV5-1 combines with J gene TRBJ2-5; 10 bases match TRBD2. Matching the DNA end better, TRBJ2-7 makes the J call doubtful. Germline V gene data show CDR1 as SGHRS and CDR2 as YFSETQ. There are 14 residues in the CDR3. The CDR3 loop is CASSVLAGVGEQYF. CDR3 nucleotides: TGCGCCAGCAGTGTTCTAGCGGGAGTCGGCGAGCAGTACTTC.

A note on this clonotype: The junction shows a germline mismatch at one end, possibly a read error. The chain employs TRBV29-1 and TRBJ2-1; possibly TRBD2 for D (6 bases). Looked up from germline, CDR1 is SQVTM and CDR2 is ANQGSEA. The CDR3 contains 13 residues. In nucleotides, the CDR3 is TGCAGCGGTGAACGTTCGGGGGTCAGGGATCCGTTCTTC. This codes for CSGERSGVRDPFF.

This rearrangement joins TRBV7-9 to TRBJ2-4; D remains unclear. The closer fit of TRBJ2-7 to the DNA end suggests the J call may be wrong. Germline V gene lookup returns CDR1 SEHNR and CDR2 FQNEAQ (reference sequence). There are 14 residues in the CDR3. The CDR3 nucleotides are TGTGCCAGCAGCTTTAACGGCAAGAACTACGAGCAGTACTTC. Protein sequence: CASSFNGKNYEQYF.

The gene calls are TRBV10-3 and TRBJ2-3; 10 bases agree with TRBD1. The CDR3 contains 17 residues. Germline lookup yields CDR1 ENHRY and CDR2 SYGVKD. The junction had 13 bases not matched to a gene; V was cut back by 6 bases and J by 4 bases. CDR3 sequence (DNA): TGTGCCATCAGATCCCGGGACAGGGGATCGATACCAGATACGCAGTATTTT. This sequence encodes CAIRSRDRGSIPDTQYF.

On this clonotype: Germline and junction disagree at one end, which may indicate a read error. This chain joins TRBV7-7 and TRBJ2-3; 9 positions agree with TRBD1. Germline V gives CDR1 SSHAT, CDR2 FNYEAQ (reference sequence). The CDR3 is 15 amino acids. The CDR3 nucleotides read TGTGCTAGCAGCTTCGGGACAGGGACTTCAGATACGCAGTATTTT. Its translation is CASSFGTGTSDTQYF.

On this clonotype: The junction departs from germline at one end; a sequencing error may be responsible. This chain uses TRBV3-1 with TRBJ2-3; 10 positions match TRBD2. Germline V lookup: CDR1 LGHDT, CDR2 YNNKEL (reference sequence). This CDR3 contains 16 residues. CDR3 nucleotides: TGTGCCAGCAGCCAACCCCCAGCGGGAGGGCGAAATACGCTGTATTTT. It translates to CASSQPPAGGRNTLYF.

This clonotype was observed at least ten times. The V call is TRBV7-6, the J call TRBJ2-6; weak D call: TRBD1 (7 bases). The ends were cut back, 5 bases at V and 2 bases at J, with 22 bases in the middle. The CDR3 extends over 19 amino acids. CDR1 SGHVS and CDR2 FNYEAQ come from the germline V gene. CDR3 region: CASSPKTTGRGTGANVLTF. The CDR3 coding sequence is TGTGCCAGCAGCCCCAAAACGACAGGGCGGGGCACTGGGGCCAACGTCCTGACTTTC.

The chain's CDR3 is CASSSPPWSGLGMETQYF. CDR3 coding DNA: TGTGCCAGCAGTTCCCCTCCCTGGTCGGGACTAGGGATGGAGACCCAGTACTTC. The V call is TRBV12-3 or TRBV12-4, the J call TRBJ2-5, with 8 bases matching TRBD2. V lost 4 bases to trimming and J lost 5 bases; unmatched junction nucleotides: 18. The CDR3 sequence is 18 residues long.

This clonotype was seen only a few times. The chain carries TRBV28 and TRBJ2-7; D possibly uses TRBD1 or TRBD2 (5 bases each). This CDR3 is built from 13 residues. Trimming stripped 8 bases from V and 12 bases from J, with 23 bases between. Germline values: CDR1 MDHEN, CDR2 SYDVKM. CDR3 DNA: TGTGCCAGCGTCGAACCTGGGACCCCAATTCGGTACTTC. This codes for CASVEPGTPIRYF. The variable domain in full, completed from reference TRBV28 and TRBJ2-7, reads DVKVTQSSRYLVKRTGEKVFLECVQDMDHENMFWYRQDPGLGLRLIYFSYDVKMKEKGDIPEGYSVSREKKERFSLILESASTNQTSMYLCASVEPGTPIRYFGPGTRLTVT.

The rearrangement joins TRBV6-1 to TRBJ1-6; a weak D match, TRBD1 (5 bases). The CDR3 length is 13 residues. Germline CDR1 and CDR2: MNHNS and SASEGT. Trimming cost V 8 bases and J 8 bases, with 13 bases left between them. The CDR3 here is CASWAGGYSPLHF. CDR3 bases: TGTGCCAGCTGGGCGGGGGGATATTCACCCCTCCACTTT.

In its sample, this clonotype was seen a few times. V and J are TRBV12-3 or TRBV12-4 and TRBJ1-4, with TRBD1 matching over 7 bases. The CDR3 is made up of 14 amino acids. V lost 6 bases and J lost 8; bases outside the gene matches: 9. The DNA for the CDR3 is TGTGCCAGCAGACGCGACAGGGACGGGGAAAAACTGTTTTTT. Its translation: CASRRDRDGEKLFF.

The rearrangement joins TRBV6-5 to TRBJ2-3, with D possibly being TRBD1 (6 bases). Germline V gene data show CDR1 as MNHEY and CDR2 as SVGAGI. The CDR3 has 16 residues. The V end was cut by 6 bases, the J end by 1 base, with 17 bases between. The CDR3 sequence: CASSSHRVGGTDTQYF. CDR3 DNA sequence: TGTGCCAGCAGCTCCCACAGGGTAGGGGGCACAGATACGCAGTATTTT.

This rearrangement joins TRBV5-1 to TRBJ1-1, with 7 bases aligning to TRBD1. The CDR3 contains 15 residues. V lost 0 bases to trimming and J lost 4 bases; unmatched junction nucleotides: 6. Germline CDR1 reads SGHRS; CDR2 reads YFSETQ. The CDR3 is CASSLEGGGGTEAFF. CDR3 DNA sequence: TGCGCCAGCAGCTTGGAAGGGGGCGGTGGCACTGAAGCTTTCTTT.

CDR3 DNA sequence: TGTGCCAGCAGCTTGGGTACGACACCTCAGGGAGGGACCCAGTACTTC. It translates to CASSLGTTPQGGTQYF. The chain employs TRBV5-5 and TRBJ2-5; D possibly corresponds to TRBD2 (6 bases). This CDR3 spans 16 amino acids. Trimming took off 0 bases at V and 7 bases at J, with 19 bases between the two ends. The V gene's germline CDR1 is SGHKS and CDR2 YYEKEE (reference sequence).

V usage is TRBV18 and J usage is TRBJ2-1, with D hard to call. CDR1 and CDR2 from the germline V gene are KGHSH and LQKENI. CDR3 size: 15 residues. V was shortened by 3 bases and J by 0 bases, with 9 bases between the two germline ends. The CDR3 nucleotides read TGTGCCAGCTCACCTGGACCAAGCTCCTACAATGAGCAGTTCTTC. Amino acid sequence: CASSPGPSSYNEQFF.

The chain links TRBV28 to TRBJ2-1; unclear D gene. The germline V and J ends were trimmed by 10 bases and 5 bases, with 12 bases remaining between them. The CDR3 is 12 amino acids. CDR1 is MDHEN and CDR2 is SYDVKM in the germline V gene. CDR3 in DNA: TGTGCCATGGGAAACTTGAACAATGAGCAGTTCTTC. It specifies CAMGNLNNEQFF.

The rearrangement joins TRBV5-1 to TRBJ2-1; 11 nucleotides line up with TRBD1. V shed 3 bases and J 0 bases; nucleotides not matched to a gene: 2. CDR3 length equals 16 residues. CDR1 is SGHRS, CDR2 YFSETQ, per germline. The CDR3 protein is CASSWDRGFSYNEQFF. The DNA for the CDR3 is TGCGCCAGCAGCTGGGACAGGGGGTTCTCCTACAATGAGCAGTTCTTC.

This rearrangement joins TRBV6-6 to TRBJ2-1; TRBD2 is a possible D gene (6 bases). Germline values: CDR1 MNHNY, CDR2 SVGAGI (reference sequence). The CDR3 extends over 14 amino acids. V lost 7 bases and J lost 8, with 18 bases in between. CDR3 coding DNA: TGTGCCAGCATTCAACCGGGACTTTTTGATGAGCAGTTCTTC. Translation: CASIQPGLFDEQFF.

This clonotype was observed a handful of times. This rearrangement joins TRBV10-3 to TRBJ2-3; 10 bases are shared with TRBD2. V lost 4 bases and J lost 6; bases outside the gene matches: 7. This CDR3 comprises 15 residues. The germline V gene encodes CDR1 ENHRY and CDR2 SYGVKD. CDR3 protein: CAISAERGGGDTQYF. The CDR3 nucleotides are TGTGCCATCAGTGCGGAGCGGGGGGGAGGTGATACGCAGTATTTT.

In its sample, this clonotype was seen once. This chain's CDR3 is CASSQGWGDDGTDTQYF. As DNA, the CDR3 is TGTGCCAGCAGCCAAGGTTGGGGGGACGACGGCACAGATACGCAGTATTTT. The chain combines TRBV27 with TRBJ2-3; D may be TRBD2 (6 bases). CDR3 length: 17 amino acids. From germline, CDR1 is MNHEY and CDR2 SMNVEV (reference sequence). Trimming pared 6 bases from V and 1 base from J, leaving 20 bases between.

The chain recombines TRBV29-1 with TRBJ1-2; a possible D gene is TRBD1 (5 bases). Deletions cut 1 base from V and 1 base from J, with 10 bases between. CDR3 length: 14 amino acids. CDR1 and CDR2 from the germline V gene are SQVTM and ANQGSEA. The CDR3 here is CSVEAGAYNYGYTF. The CDR3 coding sequence is TGCAGCGTTGAAGCCGGGGCGTATAACTATGGCTACACCTTC.

V usage is TRBV6-2 or TRBV6-3 and J usage is TRBJ2-1; the match to TRBD1 covers 7 bases. The CDR3 runs to 19 residues. The germline CDR1 and CDR2 sequences are MNHEY and SVGEGT. V was clipped by 2 bases and J by 5 bases; unmatched bases: 18. The CDR3 nucleotides read TGTGCCAGCAGTTACCCGAGGGGGCAAGGAACTCTAGTAAACAATGAGCAGTTCTTC. Residues: CASSYPRGQGTLVNNEQFF.

This clonotype was detected a few times. This chain's CDR3 is CSARASGIQISTQYF. The CDR3 bases are TGCAGTGCTAGAGCGTCCGGGATTCAGATAAGTACGCAGTATTTT. The J gene is TRBJ2-3, the V gene TRBV20-1, with D perhaps TRBD2 (5 bases). The CDR3 totals 15 residues. CDR1 DFQATT and CDR2 SNEGSKA come from the germline V gene (reference sequence). V lost 1 base and J lost 8, with 19 bases in between.

The rearrangement uses TRBV13 and TRBJ2-4; 12 nucleotides agree with TRBD2. The closer fit of TRBJ2-7 to the DNA end suggests the J call may be wrong. Germline-derived CDR1 and CDR2 are PRHDT and FYEKMQ (reference sequence). The CDR3 spans 15 residues. For the CDR3, the DNA is TGTGCCAGCAGCGATAGACTAGCGGGAGAATCCGAGCAGTACTTC. It is translated as CASSDRLAGESEQYF.

The chain employs TRBV20-1 and TRBJ2-1; possible D gene TRBD1, 6 bases. V lost 2 bases to trimming and J lost 0 bases, with 14 bases between them. The CDR3 totals 16 residues. The germline V gene has CDR1 DFQATT and CDR2 SNEGSKA (reference sequence). The CDR3 coding sequence is TGCAGTGCTAGACCACCGGCAGGGGTCTCCTACAATGAGCAGTTCTTC. As protein: CSARPPAGVSYNEQFF.